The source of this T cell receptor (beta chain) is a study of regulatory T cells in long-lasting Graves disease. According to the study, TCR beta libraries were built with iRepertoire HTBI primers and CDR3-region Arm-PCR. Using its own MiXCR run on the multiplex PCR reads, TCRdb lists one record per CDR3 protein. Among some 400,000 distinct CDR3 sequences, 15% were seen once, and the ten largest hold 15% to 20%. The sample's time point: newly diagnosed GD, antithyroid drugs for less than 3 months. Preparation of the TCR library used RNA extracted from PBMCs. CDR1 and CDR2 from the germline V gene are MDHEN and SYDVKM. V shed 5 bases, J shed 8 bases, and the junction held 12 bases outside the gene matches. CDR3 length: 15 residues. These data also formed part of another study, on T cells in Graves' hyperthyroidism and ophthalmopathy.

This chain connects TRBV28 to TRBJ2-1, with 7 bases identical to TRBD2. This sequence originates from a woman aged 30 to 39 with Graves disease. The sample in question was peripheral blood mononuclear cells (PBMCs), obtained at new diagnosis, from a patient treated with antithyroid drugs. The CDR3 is CASSTSGLVRDEQFF. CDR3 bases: TGTGCCAGCAGTACCTCCGGACTAGTTCGGGATGAGCAGTTCTTC.